The present entry profiles one T cell receptor beta chain with its context. Its antigen is unknown. Some clones are missing from TCRdb's copy, which holds only in-frame ones; the method was immunoSEQ multiplex PCR. The table shows roughly 2.2 million clones, with around 90% occurring only once. The V gene's germline CDR1 is SGHRS and CDR2 YFSETQ. V was pared by 2 bases and J by 5 bases, with 22 bases between. The CDR3 is made up of 17 amino acids. This entry comes from a study of shared clonotypes between healthy human individuals. Study-wide findings and caveats: Several donors showed sharing of approximately 5% of naive CD4 clonotypes. What rarefaction showed was incomplete sorted-subset sequencing despite large depth.

Partitioning of CD4+ cells yielded a CD45RA+ naive subset and a CD45RA-negative memory subset. The chain has TRBV5-1 and TRBJ1-1; maybe TRBD1 (6 bases). The sequenced sample consisted of naive CD4+ T cells from PBMCs. Subset defined: CD45RA+ positively selected. This TCR derives from a man younger than 35 in good health. Some clones in this sample may be carry-over from other donors' samples. The CDR3 region has the DNA TGCGCCAGCAGCTTAAACATTGGGCCAGGGGCTAGAACTGAAGCTTTCTTT. Encoded protein: CASSLNIGPGARTEAFF.